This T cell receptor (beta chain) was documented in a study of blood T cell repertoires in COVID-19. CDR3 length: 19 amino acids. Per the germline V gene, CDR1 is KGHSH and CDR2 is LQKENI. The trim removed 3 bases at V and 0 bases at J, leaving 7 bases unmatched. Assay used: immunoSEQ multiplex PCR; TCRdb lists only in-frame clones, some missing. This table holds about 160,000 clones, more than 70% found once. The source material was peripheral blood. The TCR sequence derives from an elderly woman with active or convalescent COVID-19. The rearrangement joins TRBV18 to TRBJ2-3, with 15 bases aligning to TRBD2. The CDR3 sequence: CASSPGLAGGAPSTDTQYF. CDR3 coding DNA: TGTGCCAGCTCACCGGGACTAGCGGGAGGTGCTCCTAGCACAGATACGCAGTATTTT.